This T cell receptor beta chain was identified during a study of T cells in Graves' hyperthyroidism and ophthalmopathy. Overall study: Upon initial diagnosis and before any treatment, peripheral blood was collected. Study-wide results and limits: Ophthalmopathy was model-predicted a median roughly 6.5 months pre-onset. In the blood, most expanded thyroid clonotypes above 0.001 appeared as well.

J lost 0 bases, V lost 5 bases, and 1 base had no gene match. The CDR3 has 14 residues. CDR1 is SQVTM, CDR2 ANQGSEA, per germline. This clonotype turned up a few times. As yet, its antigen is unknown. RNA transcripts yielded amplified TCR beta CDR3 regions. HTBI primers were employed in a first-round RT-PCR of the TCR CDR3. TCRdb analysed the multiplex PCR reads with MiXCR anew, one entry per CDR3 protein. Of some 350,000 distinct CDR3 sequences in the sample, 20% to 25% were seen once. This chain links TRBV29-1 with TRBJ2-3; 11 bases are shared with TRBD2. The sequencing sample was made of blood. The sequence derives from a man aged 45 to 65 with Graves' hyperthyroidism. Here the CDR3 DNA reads TGCAGCGTTTTAGCGGGAGGGAGCACAGATACGCAGTATTTT. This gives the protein CSVLAGGSTDTQYF.